The text below deals with one T cell receptor beta chain. TCR beta CDR3 regions were amplified from RNA transcripts. The primer set for the first-round RT-PCR of the TCR CDR3 was HTBI. TCRdb independently ran MiXCR on the multiplex PCR reads; one entry per CDR3 protein. In the table there are about 420,000 distinct CDR3 sequences, approximately 13% of which are singletons. This sample was included in a study of T cells in Graves' hyperthyroidism and ophthalmopathy. Isolation of PBMCs was performed on approximately 10 ml fresh peripheral blood. The receptor comes from a woman aged 18-29 years with Graves' hyperthyroidism. The material sequenced was blood.

The CDR3 DNA follows: TGTGCCACCAGCAGAGAGATAGGGGCTAGCTCTGGAAACACCATATATTTT. Translating gives CATSREIGASSGNTIYF. The rearrangement joins TRBV15 to TRBJ1-3; the D gene is possibly TRBD1 (5 bases). Trimming left V 0 bases short and J 0 bases short, with 12 bases between. The CDR3 spans 17 residues. The germline V gene encodes CDR1 LNHNV and CDR2 YYDKDF (reference sequence).